This T cell receptor beta chain appears in the sequencing data of a study of T cell repertoires in aging, cancer and after chemotherapy. Amplification of TCR beta used genomic DNA extracted from peripheral blood. The CDR3 contains 15 residues. Germline CDR1 SGHVS, CDR2 FNYEAQ. The ends lost 3 bases at V and 10 bases at J; junction bases unmatched: 10. A mixed TRB-A/B primer pool amplified rearranged TRB by multiplex touch-down PCR. TCRdb re-derived calls from the multiplex PCR reads in MiXCR, one entry per CDR3 protein. Found here are around 2,000 distinct CDR3 sequences, 35% to 40% of them singletons; the top ten hold about a quarter.

The receptor's source is a human donor with a solid tumor. The chain couples TRBV7-6 to TRBJ2-1; 9 bases match TRBD2. The source material was blood. The CDR3 here is CASSFALAGHGEQFF. CDR3 DNA sequence: TGTGCCAGCAGCTTCGCGCTAGCGGGACACGGGGAGCAGTTCTTC.